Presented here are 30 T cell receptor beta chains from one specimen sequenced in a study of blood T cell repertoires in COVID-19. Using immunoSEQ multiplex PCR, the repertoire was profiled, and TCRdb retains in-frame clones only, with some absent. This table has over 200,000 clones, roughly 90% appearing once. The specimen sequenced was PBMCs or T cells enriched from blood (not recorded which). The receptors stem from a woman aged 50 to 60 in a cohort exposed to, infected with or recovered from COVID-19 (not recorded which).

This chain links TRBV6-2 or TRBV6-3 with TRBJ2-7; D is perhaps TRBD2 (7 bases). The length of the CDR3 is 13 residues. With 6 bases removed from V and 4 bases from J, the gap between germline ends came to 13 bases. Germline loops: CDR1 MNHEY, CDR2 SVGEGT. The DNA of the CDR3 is TGTGCCAGCAGCTGGGGGGGCCTGTACGAGCAGTACTTC. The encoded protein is CASSWGGLYEQYF.

CDR3 loop: CASTLAGTGKDTQYF. DNA for the CDR3: TGTGCCAGCACCCTTGCCGGGACAGGGAAAGATACGCAGTATTTT. V is TRBV5-4 and J is TRBJ2-3, with TRBD1 matching over 9 bases. The CDR3 consists of 15 residues. Germline trimming cut 6 bases from V and 5 bases from J; bases unmatched to any gene: 10. Germline V gene data show CDR1 as SGHNT and CDR2 as YYREEE (reference sequence). The full variable domain, completed using reference TRBV5-4 and TRBJ2-3, is ETGVTQSPTHLIKTRGQQVTLRCSSQSGHNTVSWYQQALGQGPQFIFQYYREEENGRGNFPPRFSGLQFPNYSSELNVNALELDDSALYLCASTLAGTGKDTQYFGPGTRLTVL.

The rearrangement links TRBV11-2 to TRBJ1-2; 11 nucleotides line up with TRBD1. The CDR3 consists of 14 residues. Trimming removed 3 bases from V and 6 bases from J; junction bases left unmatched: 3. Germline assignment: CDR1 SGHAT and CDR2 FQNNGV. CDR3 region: CASSLAGQGDGYTF. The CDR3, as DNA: TGTGCCAGCAGCTTGGCGGGACAGGGGGATGGCTACACCTTC.

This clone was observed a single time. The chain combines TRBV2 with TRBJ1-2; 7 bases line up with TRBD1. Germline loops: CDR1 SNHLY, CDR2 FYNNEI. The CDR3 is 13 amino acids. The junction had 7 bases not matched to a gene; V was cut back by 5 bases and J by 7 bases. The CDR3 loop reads CASSSDRDLGYTF. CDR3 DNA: TGTGCCAGCAGTTCTGACAGGGATCTTGGCTACACCTTC.

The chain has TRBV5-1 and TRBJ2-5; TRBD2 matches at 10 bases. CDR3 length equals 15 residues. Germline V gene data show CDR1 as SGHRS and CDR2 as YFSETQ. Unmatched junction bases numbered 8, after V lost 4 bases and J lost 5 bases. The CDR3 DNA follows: TGCGCCAGCAGCGCCACGGGGACTAGCGAGGAGACCCAGTACTTC. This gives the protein CASSATGTSEETQYF.

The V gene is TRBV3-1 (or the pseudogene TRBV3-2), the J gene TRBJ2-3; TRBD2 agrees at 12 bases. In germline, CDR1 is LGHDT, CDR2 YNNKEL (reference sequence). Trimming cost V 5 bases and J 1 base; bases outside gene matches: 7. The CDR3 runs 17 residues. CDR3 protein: CASSSRLAGARTDTQYF. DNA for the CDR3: TGTGCCAGCAGCTCCCGACTAGCGGGGGCCCGCACAGATACGCAGTATTTT.

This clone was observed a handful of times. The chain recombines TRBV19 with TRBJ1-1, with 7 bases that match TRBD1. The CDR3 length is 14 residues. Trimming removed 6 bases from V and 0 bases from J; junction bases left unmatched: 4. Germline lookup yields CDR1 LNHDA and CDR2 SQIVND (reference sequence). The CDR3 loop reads CASSRQGLNTEAFF. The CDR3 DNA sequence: TGTGCCAGTAGCAGACAGGGACTGAACACTGAAGCTTTCTTT.

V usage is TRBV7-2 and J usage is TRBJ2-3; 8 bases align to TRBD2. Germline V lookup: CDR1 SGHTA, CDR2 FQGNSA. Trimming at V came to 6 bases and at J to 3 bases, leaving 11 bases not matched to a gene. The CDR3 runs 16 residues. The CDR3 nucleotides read TGTGCCAGCAGACCCGGGACTAGGTTCTCGACAGATACGCAGTATTTT. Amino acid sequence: CASRPGTRFSTDTQYF.

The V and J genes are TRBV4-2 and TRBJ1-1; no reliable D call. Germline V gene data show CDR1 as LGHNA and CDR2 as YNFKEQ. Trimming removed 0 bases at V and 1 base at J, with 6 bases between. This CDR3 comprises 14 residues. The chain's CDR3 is CASSQDEGNTEAFF. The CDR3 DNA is TGTGCCAGCAGCCAAGACGAGGGGAACACTGAAGCTTTCTTT.

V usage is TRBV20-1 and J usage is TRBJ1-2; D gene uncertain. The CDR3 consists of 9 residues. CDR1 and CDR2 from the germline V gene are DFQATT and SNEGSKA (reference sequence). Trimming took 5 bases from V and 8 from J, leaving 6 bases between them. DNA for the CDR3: TGCAGTGCTCTCCCCGGCTACACCTTC. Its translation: CSALPGYTF.

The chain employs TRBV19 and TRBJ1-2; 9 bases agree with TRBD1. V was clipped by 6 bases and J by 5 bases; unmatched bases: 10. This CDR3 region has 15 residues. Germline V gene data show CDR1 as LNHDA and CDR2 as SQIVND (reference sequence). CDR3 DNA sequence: TGTGCCAGTAGCCTACCTGGACAGGGGAATTATGGCTACACCTTC. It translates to CASSLPGQGNYGYTF.

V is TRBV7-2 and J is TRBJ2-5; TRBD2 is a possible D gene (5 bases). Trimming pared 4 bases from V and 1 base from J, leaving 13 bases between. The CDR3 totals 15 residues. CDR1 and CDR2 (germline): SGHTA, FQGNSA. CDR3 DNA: TGTGCCAGCAGCTCCGGGGTGTGGGTCCAAGAGACCCAGTACTTC. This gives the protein CASSSGVWVQETQYF. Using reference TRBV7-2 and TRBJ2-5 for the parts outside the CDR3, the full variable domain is GAGVSQSPSNKVTEKGKDVELRCDPISGHTALYWYRQSLGQGLEFLIYFQGNSAPDKSGLPSDRFSAERTGGSVSTLTIQRTQQEDSAVYLCASSSGVWVQETQYFGPGTRLLVL.

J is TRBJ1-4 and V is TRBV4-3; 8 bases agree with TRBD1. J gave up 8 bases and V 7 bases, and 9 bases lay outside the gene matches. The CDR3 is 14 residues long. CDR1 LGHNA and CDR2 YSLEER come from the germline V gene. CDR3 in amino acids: CASNPDRVGEKLFF. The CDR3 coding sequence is TGCGCCAGCAACCCGGACAGGGTTGGGGAAAAACTGTTTTTT.

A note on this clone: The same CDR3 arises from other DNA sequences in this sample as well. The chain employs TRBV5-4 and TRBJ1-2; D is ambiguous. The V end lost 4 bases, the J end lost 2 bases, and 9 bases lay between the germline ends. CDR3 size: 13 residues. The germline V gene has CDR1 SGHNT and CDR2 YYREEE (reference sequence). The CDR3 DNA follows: TGTGCCAGCAGCCGCACCGGGAACTATGGCTACACCTTC. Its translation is CASSRTGNYGYTF.

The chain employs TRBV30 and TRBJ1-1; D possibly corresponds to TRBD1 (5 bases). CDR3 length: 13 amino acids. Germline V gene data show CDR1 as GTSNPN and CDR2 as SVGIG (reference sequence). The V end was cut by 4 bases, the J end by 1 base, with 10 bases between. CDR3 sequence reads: CAWTRGPNTEAFF. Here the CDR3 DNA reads TGTGCCTGGACAAGGGGCCCGAACACTGAAGCTTTCTTT.

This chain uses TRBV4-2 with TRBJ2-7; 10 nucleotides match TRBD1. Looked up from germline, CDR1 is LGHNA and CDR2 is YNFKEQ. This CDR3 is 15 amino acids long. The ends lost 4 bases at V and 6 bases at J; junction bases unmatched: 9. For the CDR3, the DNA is TGTGCCAGCAGCCCTCTCGGGACAGGGGCAATCGAGCAGTACTTC. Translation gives CASSPLGTGAIEQYF.

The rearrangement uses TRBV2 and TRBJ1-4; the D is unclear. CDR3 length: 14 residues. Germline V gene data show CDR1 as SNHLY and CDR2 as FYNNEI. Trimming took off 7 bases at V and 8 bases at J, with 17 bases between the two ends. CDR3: CASKGGFRDEKLFF. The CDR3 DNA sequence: TGTGCCAGCAAAGGAGGGTTTCGCGACGAAAAACTGTTTTTT.

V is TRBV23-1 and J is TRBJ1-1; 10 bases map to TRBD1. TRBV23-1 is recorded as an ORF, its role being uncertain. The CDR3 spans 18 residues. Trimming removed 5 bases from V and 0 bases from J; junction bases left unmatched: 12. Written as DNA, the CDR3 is TGCGCCAGCAGTGCTCCGCCGGGACAGGGGACAATGAACACTGAAGCTTTCTTT. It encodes CASSAPPGQGTMNTEAFF.

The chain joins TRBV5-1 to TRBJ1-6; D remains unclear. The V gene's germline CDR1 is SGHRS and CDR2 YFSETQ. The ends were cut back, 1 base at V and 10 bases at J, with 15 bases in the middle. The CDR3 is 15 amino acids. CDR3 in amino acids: CASSLNIQKGSPLHF. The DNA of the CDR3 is TGCGCCAGCAGCTTGAATATACAGAAAGGCTCACCCCTCCACTTT. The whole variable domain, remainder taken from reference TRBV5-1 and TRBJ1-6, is KAGVTQTPRYLIKTRGQQVTLSCSPISGHRSVSWYQQTPGQGLQFLFEYFSETQRNKGNFPGRFSGRQFSNSRSEMNVSTLELGDSALYLCASSLNIQKGSPLHFGNGTRLTVT.

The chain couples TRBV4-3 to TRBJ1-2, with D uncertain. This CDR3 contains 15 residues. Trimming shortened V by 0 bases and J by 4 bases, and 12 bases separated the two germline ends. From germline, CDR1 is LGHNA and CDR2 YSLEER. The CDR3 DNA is TGCGCCAGCAGCCAAGAAAGCGGGAATTTCTATGGCTACACCTTC. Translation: CASSQESGNFYGYTF.

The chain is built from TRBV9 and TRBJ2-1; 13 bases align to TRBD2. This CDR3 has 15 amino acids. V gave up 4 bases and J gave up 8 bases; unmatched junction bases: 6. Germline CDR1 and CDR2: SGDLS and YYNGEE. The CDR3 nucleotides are TGTGCCAGCAGCTTTACTAGCGGGGGGGCCTATGAGCAGTTCTTC. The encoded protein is CASSFTSGGAYEQFF. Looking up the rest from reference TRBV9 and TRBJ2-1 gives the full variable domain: DSGVTQTPKHLITATGQRVTLRCSPRSGDLSVYWYQQSLDQGLQFLIQYYNGEERAKGNILERFSAQQFPDLHSELNLSSLELGDSALYFCASSFTSGGAYEQFFGPGTRLTVL.

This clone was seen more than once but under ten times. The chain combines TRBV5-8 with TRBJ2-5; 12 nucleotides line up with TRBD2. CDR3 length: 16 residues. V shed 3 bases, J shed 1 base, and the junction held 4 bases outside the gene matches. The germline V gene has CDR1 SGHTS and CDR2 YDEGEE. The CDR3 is CASSWTSGDLQETQYF. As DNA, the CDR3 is TGTGCCAGCAGCTGGACTAGCGGGGACCTCCAAGAGACCCAGTACTTC. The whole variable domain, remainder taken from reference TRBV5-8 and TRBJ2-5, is EAGVTQSPTHLIKTRGQQATLRCSPISGHTSVYWYQQALGLGLQFLLWYDEGEERNRGNFPPRFSGRQFPNYSSELNVNALELEDSALYLCASSWTSGDLQETQYFGPGTRLLVL.

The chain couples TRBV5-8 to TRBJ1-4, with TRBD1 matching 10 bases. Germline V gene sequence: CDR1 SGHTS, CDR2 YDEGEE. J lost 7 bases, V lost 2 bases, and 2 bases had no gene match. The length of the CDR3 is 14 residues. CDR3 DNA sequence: TGTGCCAGCAGCTTAAGGACAGGGGGTGAAAAACTGTTTTTT. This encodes CASSLRTGGEKLFF.

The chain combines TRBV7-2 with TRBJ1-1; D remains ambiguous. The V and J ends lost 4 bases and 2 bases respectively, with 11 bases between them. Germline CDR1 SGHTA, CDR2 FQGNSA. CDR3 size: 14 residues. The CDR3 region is CASSSEFLNTEAFF. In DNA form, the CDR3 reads TGTGCCAGCAGCTCAGAATTCCTTAACACTGAAGCTTTCTTT. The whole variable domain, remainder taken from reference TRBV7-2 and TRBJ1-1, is GAGVSQSPSNKVTEKGKDVELRCDPISGHTALYWYRQSLGQGLEFLIYFQGNSAPDKSGLPSDRFSAERTGGSVSTLTIQRTQQEDSAVYLCASSSEFLNTEAFFGQGTRLTVV.

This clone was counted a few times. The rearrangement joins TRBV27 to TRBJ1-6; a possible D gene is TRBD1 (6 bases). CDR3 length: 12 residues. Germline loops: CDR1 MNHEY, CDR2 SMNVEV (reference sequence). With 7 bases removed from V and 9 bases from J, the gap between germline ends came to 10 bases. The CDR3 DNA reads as TGTGCCAGCAACACCAGGGGTTCACCCCTCCACTTT. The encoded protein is CASNTRGSPLHF.

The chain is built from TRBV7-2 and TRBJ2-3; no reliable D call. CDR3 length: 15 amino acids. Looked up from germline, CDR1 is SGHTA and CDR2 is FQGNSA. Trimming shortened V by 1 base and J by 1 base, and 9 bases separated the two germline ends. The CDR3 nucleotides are TGTGCCAGCAGCTTAGTCGGTAGTGGCACAGATACGCAGTATTTT. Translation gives CASSLVGSGTDTQYF. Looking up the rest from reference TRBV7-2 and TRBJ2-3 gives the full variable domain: GAGVSQSPSNKVTEKGKDVELRCDPISGHTALYWYRQSLGQGLEFLIYFQGNSAPDKSGLPSDRFSAERTGGSVSTLTIQRTQQEDSAVYLCASSLVGSGTDTQYFGPGTRLTVL.

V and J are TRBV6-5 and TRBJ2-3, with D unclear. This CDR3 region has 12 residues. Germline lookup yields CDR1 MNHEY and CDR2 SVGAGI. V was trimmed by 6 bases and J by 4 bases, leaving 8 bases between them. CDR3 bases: TGTGCCAGCAGCAACGGTCCAGATACGCAGTATTTT. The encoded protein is CASSNGPDTQYF.

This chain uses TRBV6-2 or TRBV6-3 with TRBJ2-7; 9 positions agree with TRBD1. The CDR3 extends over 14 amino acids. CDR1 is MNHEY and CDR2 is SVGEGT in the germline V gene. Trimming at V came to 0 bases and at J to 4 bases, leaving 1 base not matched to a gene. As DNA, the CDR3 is TGTGCCAGCAGTTACTCGACAGGGGGGTACGAGCAGTACTTC. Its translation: CASSYSTGGYEQYF.

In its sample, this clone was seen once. CDR3: CASSFFGVMGEQYF. The CDR3 DNA is TGTGCCAGCAGTTTTTTCGGGGTCATGGGCGAGCAGTACTTC. V is TRBV27 and J is TRBJ2-7; a possible D gene is TRBD2 (5 bases). Germline loops: CDR1 MNHEY, CDR2 SMNVEV (reference sequence). V was shortened by 3 bases and J by 6 bases, with 15 bases between the two germline ends. The CDR3 covers 14 residues.

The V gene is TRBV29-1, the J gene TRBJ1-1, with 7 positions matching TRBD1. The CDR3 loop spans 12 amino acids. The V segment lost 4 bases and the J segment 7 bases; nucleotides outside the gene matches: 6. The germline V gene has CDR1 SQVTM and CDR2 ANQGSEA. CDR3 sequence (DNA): TGCAGCGTTGGCAGGGGACAGCGTGAAGCTTTCTTT. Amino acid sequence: CSVGRGQREAFF.